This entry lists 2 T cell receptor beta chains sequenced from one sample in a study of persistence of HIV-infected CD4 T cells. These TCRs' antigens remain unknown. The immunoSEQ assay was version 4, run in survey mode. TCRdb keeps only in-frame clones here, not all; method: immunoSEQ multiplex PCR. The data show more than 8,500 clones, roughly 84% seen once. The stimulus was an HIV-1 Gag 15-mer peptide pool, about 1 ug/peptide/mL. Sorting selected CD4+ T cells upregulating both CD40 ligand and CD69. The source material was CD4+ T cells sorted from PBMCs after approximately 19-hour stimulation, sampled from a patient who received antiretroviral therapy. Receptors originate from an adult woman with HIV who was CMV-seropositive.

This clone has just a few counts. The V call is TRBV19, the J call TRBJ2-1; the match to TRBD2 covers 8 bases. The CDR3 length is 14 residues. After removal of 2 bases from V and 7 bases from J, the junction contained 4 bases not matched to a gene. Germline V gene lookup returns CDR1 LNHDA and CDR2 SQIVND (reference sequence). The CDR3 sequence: CASSIMGGGNEQFF. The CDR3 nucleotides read TGTGCCAGTAGTATAATGGGCGGGGGGAATGAGCAGTTCTTC.

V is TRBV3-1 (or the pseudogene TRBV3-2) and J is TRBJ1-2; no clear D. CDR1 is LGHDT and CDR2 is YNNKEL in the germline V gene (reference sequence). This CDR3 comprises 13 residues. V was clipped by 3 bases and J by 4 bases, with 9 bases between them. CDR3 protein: CASSHGDGYGYTF. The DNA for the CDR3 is TGTGCCAGCAGCCATGGGGATGGCTATGGCTACACCTTC.